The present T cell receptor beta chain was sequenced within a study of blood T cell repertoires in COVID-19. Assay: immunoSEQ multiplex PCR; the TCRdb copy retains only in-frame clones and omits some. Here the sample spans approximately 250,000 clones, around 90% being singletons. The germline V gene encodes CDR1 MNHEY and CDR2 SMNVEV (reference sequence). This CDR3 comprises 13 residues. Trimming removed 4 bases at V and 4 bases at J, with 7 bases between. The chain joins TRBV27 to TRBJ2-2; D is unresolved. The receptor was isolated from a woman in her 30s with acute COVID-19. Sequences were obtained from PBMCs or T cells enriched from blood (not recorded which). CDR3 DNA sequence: TGTGCCAGCAGTTCCCGGAGCACCGGGGAGCTGTTTTTT. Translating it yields CASSSRSTGELFF.